The 22 T cell receptor beta chains presented below share a single source sample, sequenced in a study of technical replicates of blood from a few donors. Assay: immunoSEQ multiplex PCR; the TCRdb copy retains only in-frame clones and omits some. Of fewer than 70,000 clones listed, approximately 86% were seen once; the top ten hold approximately 5.4%. Input material: PBMCs. These receptors were taken from a human donor in good health. Some clones in this sample may be carry-over from other donors' samples.

The gene calls are TRBV9 and TRBJ1-1, with a weak D call TRBD1 (6 bases). CDR1 and CDR2 from the germline V gene are SGDLS and YYNGEE. The CDR3 is made up of 14 amino acids. V was shortened by 3 bases and J by 0 bases, with 9 bases between the two germline ends. This CDR3 reads CASSAGHMNTEAFF. The CDR3, as DNA: TGTGCCAGCAGCGCGGGACACATGAACACTGAAGCTTTCTTT. Full variable domain (rest looked up from reference TRBV9 and TRBJ1-1): DSGVTQTPKHLITATGQRVTLRCSPRSGDLSVYWYQQSLDQGLQFLIQYYNGEERAKGNILERFSAQQFPDLHSELNLSSLELGDSALYFCASSAGHMNTEAFFGQGTRLTVV.

This clone was recorded only once. The chain links TRBV9 to TRBJ1-5; D gene ambiguous. The length of the CDR3 is 15 residues. Germline CDR1 and CDR2: SGDLS and YYNGEE. V was cut by 4 bases and J by 1 base, with 12 bases left in between. The CDR3 coding sequence is TGTGCCAGCAGCACGGGAGTCTTGAGCAATCAGCCCCAGCATTTT. It is translated as CASSTGVLSNQPQHF.

V is TRBV6-1 and J is TRBJ2-1; TRBD1 matches 8 bases. The CDR3 is 15 amino acids. The V gene's germline CDR1 is MNHNS and CDR2 SASEGT. V gave up 3 bases and J gave up 5 bases; unmatched junction bases: 6. CDR3 coding DNA: TGTGCCAGCAGTGAGTGGCAGGGGGCAAACAATGAGCAGTTCTTC. Its translation: CASSEWQGANNEQFF.

This chain joins TRBV4-2 and TRBJ2-7; 7 bases match TRBD2. The V and J ends lost 0 bases and 4 bases, in that order; junction bases with no gene match: 6. This CDR3 is built from 15 residues. Germline CDR1 and CDR2: LGHNA and YNFKEQ. CDR3 sequence (DNA): TGTGCCAGCAGCCAAGATCGGGCTAGCGGTTACGAGCAGTACTTC. Amino acids: CASSQDRASGYEQYF.

V usage is TRBV4-3 and J usage is TRBJ2-1, with 11 bases that match TRBD2. This CDR3 contains 18 residues. Trimming cost V 1 base and J 2 bases; bases outside gene matches: 7. Germline V gene data show CDR1 as LGHNA and CDR2 as YSLEER. DNA of the CDR3: TGCGCCAGCAGCCAAGCGACTAGCGGGAATACCCCCTACAATGAGCAGTTCTTC. Translated: CASSQATSGNTPYNEQFF.

The CDR3 loop reads CASRSQASNYGYTF. In nucleotides, the CDR3 is TGTGCCAGCAGGTCACAGGCCTCTAACTATGGCTACACCTTC. The V and J genes are TRBV5-5 and TRBJ1-2; D is perhaps TRBD1 (5 bases). Trimming removed 5 bases at V and 0 bases at J, with 11 bases between. Germline-derived CDR1 and CDR2 are SGHKS and YYEKEE (reference sequence). This CDR3 comprises 14 residues.

Ten or more counts support this clone. This chain uses TRBV7-2 with TRBJ1-6; TRBD1 agrees at 10 bases. Germline-derived CDR1 and CDR2 are SGHTA and FQGNSA. J gave up 8 bases and V 6 bases, and 7 bases lay outside the gene matches. CDR3 length equals 15 residues. CDR3 in amino acids: CASRGRTGGHSPLHF. CDR3 coding DNA: TGTGCCAGCAGGGGGAGGACAGGGGGGCATTCACCCCTCCACTTT.

The chain employs TRBV6-5 and TRBJ1-2; 9 bases are shared with TRBD1. J lost 6 bases, V lost 6 bases, and 5 bases had no gene match. CDR3 length: 13 residues. Germline-derived CDR1 and CDR2 are MNHEY and SVGAGI. The CDR3 spells CASRPGQGHGYTF. The CDR3 bases are TGTGCCAGCAGACCGGGACAGGGTCATGGCTACACCTTC.

In this sample, this clone turned up a few times. The chain joins TRBV6-5 to TRBJ1-1; tentative D call: TRBD1 (5 bases). Trimming left V 5 bases short and J 0 bases short, with 13 bases between. In germline, CDR1 is MNHEY, CDR2 SVGAGI. This CDR3 comprises 15 residues. In DNA, the CDR3 is TGTGCCAGCAGTCCGGGGGTTTGGATGAACACTGAAGCTTTCTTT. Its translation: CASSPGVWMNTEAFF.

CDR3 DNA sequence: TGTGCCAGTAGCCATCAGACAGGGTCCCGAAACACCATATATTTT. Amino acids: CASSHQTGSRNTIYF. The J gene is TRBJ1-3, the V gene TRBV19; TRBD1 agrees at 7 bases. Per the germline V gene, CDR1 is LNHDA and CDR2 is SQIVND (reference sequence). The CDR3 is made up of 15 amino acids. Trimming cost V 6 bases and J 5 bases; bases outside gene matches: 10.

This chain joins TRBV11-2 and TRBJ2-4; D is unclear. The CDR3 length is 12 residues. Germline lookup yields CDR1 SGHAT and CDR2 FQNNGV. V was cut by 4 bases and J by 3 bases, with 4 bases left in between. CDR3 region: CASSSNKNIQYF. CDR3 nucleotide sequence: TGTGCCAGCAGCTCCAACAAAAACATTCAGTACTTC. The whole variable domain, filled in from reference TRBV11-2 and TRBJ2-4, reads EAGVAQSPRYKIIEKRQSVAFWCNPISGHATLYWYQQILGQGPKLLIQFQNNGVVDDSQLPKDRFSAERLKGVDSTLKIQPAKLEDSAVYLCASSSNKNIQYFGAGTRLSVL.

This chain connects TRBV11-2 to TRBJ1-3; TRBD1 matches 10 bases. V shed 5 bases, J shed 1 base, and the junction held 14 bases outside the gene matches. The CDR3 length is 19 residues. The germline gives CDR1 SGHAT, CDR2 FQNNGV. CDR3 protein: CASSRDRGQGIISGNTIYF. Here the CDR3 DNA reads TGTGCCAGCAGCCGAGACAGGGGACAGGGGATAATTTCTGGAAACACCATATATTTT.

This rearrangement joins TRBV2 to TRBJ2-3; 10 positions agree with TRBD2. Germline V gives CDR1 SNHLY, CDR2 FYNNEI. The V gene end was trimmed by 4 bases and the J gene end by 0 bases; junction bases not matched to a gene: 7. The length of the CDR3 is 17 residues. For the CDR3, the DNA is TGTGCCAGCAGTGCGGGACTAGCGTTTACTAGCACAGATACGCAGTATTTT. Translated, it gives CASSAGLAFTSTDTQYF.

This clone was detected once. This rearrangement joins TRBV7-9 to TRBJ2-7; 7 positions agree with TRBD1. The CDR3 is 14 residues long. The germline V gene has CDR1 SEHNR and CDR2 FQNEAQ (reference sequence). The junction had 7 bases not matched to a gene; V was cut back by 7 bases and J by 1 base. CDR3 loop: CASTTRDSSYEQYF. The CDR3 coding sequence is TGTGCCAGCACCACCAGGGACAGTTCCTACGAGCAGTACTTC.

This chain links TRBV5-1 with TRBJ1-2; a weak D match, TRBD1 (6 bases). Germline V lookup: CDR1 SGHRS, CDR2 YFSETQ. The CDR3 has 13 residues. V was trimmed by 4 bases and J by 2 bases, leaving 9 bases between them. CDR3: CASSPGQNYGYTF. As DNA, the CDR3 is TGCGCCAGCAGCCCCGGACAGAACTATGGCTACACCTTC.

The CDR3, as DNA: TGTGCCAGCAGCTTAGGCCCAGCCACTTCAGCGGTACCCTACGAGCAGTACTTC. As protein: CASSLGPATSAVPYEQYF. This sequence joins TRBV13 and TRBJ2-7, with D possibly matching TRBD2 (5 bases). V was shortened by 0 bases and J by 2 bases, with 20 bases between the two germline ends. CDR1 is PRHDT, CDR2 FYEKMQ, per germline (reference sequence). This CDR3 comprises 18 residues.

The chain has TRBV9 and TRBJ2-1, with D perhaps matching TRBD2 (6 bases). The CDR3 totals 12 residues. Germline V gene sequence: CDR1 SGDLS, CDR2 YYNGEE. Between the trimmed V and J ends, which lost 1 base and 9 bases, there was a span of 8 bases. The CDR3 DNA reads TGTGCCAGCAGCGTACAGGAGGGTGAGCAGTTCTTC. Encoded protein: CASSVQEGEQFF.

About this clone: Additional DNA sequences in this sample encode the identical CDR3. The chain links TRBV5-4 to TRBJ2-1; D may be TRBD1 (7 bases). V was trimmed by 0 bases and J by 3 bases, leaving 10 bases between them. The CDR3 covers 15 residues. Looked up from germline, CDR1 is SGHNT and CDR2 is YYREEE (reference sequence). CDR3 coding DNA: TGTGCCAGCAGCTTGGGGCAGGGGGGCTACAATGAGCAGTTCTTC. Protein product: CASSLGQGGYNEQFF.

This clone was seen a handful of times. The chain links TRBV5-1 to TRBJ1-1, with a possible D match to TRBD1 (5 bases). CDR3 length: 13 residues. Trimming removed 0 bases from V and 4 bases from J, with 7 bases in between. Germline CDR1 reads SGHRS; CDR2 reads YFSETQ. CDR3 DNA: TGCGCCAGCAGCTTGGCAGGGCCCACTGAAGCTTTCTTT. This gives the protein CASSLAGPTEAFF.

The chain employs TRBV6-1 and TRBJ2-3; possible D gene TRBD2, 5 bases. V lost 8 bases and J 1 base, leaving 16 bases between the germline ends. Germline-derived CDR1 and CDR2 are MNHNS and SASEGT. This CDR3 spans 15 amino acids. The CDR3 region has the DNA TGTGCCAGCCACTTATGGGGAGCCGGCACAGATACGCAGTATTTT. This sequence encodes CASHLWGAGTDTQYF.

The V gene is TRBV11-2, the J gene TRBJ1-2; 7 bases agree with TRBD1. V was pared by 5 bases and J by 5 bases, with 14 bases of the junction left unmatched. Per germline, CDR1 SGHAT and CDR2 FQNNGV. CDR3 length: 16 residues. CDR3 in DNA: TGTGCCAGCAGCCCAAAGACGGGACAGCGGAGGTATGGCTACACCTTC. Protein: CASSPKTGQRRYGYTF.

CDR3 in DNA: TGTGCCAGCAGCTTAGCTGCGTCCGAGCAGTACTTC. This gives the protein CASSLAASEQYF. This chain uses TRBV7-9 with TRBJ2-7; D gene ambiguous. CDR1 is SEHNR and CDR2 is FQNEAQ in the germline V gene (reference sequence). V lost 0 bases and J 6 bases, leaving 6 bases between the germline ends. This CDR3 spans 12 amino acids.